This T cell receptor (beta chain) emerged from a study of blood T cell repertoires in COVID-19. Study-wide context: Both acute and convalescent COVID-19 samples were obtained from the United States, Italy and Spain. From T cells, B-cell-depleted T cells, or PBMCs came the material, which was cDNA or gDNA.

The authors' processing: By means of reference gene primer amplification, nucleated cell counts were estimated. The repertoire was sequenced with immunoSEQ multiplex PCR; TCRdb's copy has only in-frame clones and lacks some. V and J calls plus clone size are reproduced from that table; the DNA served to infer D and trimming. There are hundreds of thousands of clones in the sample; under 95% occur only once, and roughly 3.3% lies in the top ten. V lost 6 bases and J lost 3; bases outside the gene matches: 9. The CDR3 is made up of 16 amino acids. Per the germline V gene, CDR1 is MDHEN and CDR2 is SYDVKM.

The sequence was obtained from a woman aged 18-29 years who had recovered from COVID-19. Source material: peripheral blood. The rearrangement joins TRBV28 to TRBJ1-4, with 8 bases matching TRBD1. CDR3 nucleotide sequence: TGTGCCAGCAGCAAAGACAGGGGATGGGCTAATGAAAAACTGTTTTTT. Its translation: CASSKDRGWANEKLFF. Combining the CDR3 with reference TRBV28 and TRBJ1-4 gives the whole variable domain DVKVTQSSRYLVKRTGEKVFLECVQDMDHENMFWYRQDPGLGLRLIYFSYDVKMKEKGDIPEGYSVSREKKERFSLILESASTNQTSMYLCASSKDRGWANEKLFFGSGTQLSVL.